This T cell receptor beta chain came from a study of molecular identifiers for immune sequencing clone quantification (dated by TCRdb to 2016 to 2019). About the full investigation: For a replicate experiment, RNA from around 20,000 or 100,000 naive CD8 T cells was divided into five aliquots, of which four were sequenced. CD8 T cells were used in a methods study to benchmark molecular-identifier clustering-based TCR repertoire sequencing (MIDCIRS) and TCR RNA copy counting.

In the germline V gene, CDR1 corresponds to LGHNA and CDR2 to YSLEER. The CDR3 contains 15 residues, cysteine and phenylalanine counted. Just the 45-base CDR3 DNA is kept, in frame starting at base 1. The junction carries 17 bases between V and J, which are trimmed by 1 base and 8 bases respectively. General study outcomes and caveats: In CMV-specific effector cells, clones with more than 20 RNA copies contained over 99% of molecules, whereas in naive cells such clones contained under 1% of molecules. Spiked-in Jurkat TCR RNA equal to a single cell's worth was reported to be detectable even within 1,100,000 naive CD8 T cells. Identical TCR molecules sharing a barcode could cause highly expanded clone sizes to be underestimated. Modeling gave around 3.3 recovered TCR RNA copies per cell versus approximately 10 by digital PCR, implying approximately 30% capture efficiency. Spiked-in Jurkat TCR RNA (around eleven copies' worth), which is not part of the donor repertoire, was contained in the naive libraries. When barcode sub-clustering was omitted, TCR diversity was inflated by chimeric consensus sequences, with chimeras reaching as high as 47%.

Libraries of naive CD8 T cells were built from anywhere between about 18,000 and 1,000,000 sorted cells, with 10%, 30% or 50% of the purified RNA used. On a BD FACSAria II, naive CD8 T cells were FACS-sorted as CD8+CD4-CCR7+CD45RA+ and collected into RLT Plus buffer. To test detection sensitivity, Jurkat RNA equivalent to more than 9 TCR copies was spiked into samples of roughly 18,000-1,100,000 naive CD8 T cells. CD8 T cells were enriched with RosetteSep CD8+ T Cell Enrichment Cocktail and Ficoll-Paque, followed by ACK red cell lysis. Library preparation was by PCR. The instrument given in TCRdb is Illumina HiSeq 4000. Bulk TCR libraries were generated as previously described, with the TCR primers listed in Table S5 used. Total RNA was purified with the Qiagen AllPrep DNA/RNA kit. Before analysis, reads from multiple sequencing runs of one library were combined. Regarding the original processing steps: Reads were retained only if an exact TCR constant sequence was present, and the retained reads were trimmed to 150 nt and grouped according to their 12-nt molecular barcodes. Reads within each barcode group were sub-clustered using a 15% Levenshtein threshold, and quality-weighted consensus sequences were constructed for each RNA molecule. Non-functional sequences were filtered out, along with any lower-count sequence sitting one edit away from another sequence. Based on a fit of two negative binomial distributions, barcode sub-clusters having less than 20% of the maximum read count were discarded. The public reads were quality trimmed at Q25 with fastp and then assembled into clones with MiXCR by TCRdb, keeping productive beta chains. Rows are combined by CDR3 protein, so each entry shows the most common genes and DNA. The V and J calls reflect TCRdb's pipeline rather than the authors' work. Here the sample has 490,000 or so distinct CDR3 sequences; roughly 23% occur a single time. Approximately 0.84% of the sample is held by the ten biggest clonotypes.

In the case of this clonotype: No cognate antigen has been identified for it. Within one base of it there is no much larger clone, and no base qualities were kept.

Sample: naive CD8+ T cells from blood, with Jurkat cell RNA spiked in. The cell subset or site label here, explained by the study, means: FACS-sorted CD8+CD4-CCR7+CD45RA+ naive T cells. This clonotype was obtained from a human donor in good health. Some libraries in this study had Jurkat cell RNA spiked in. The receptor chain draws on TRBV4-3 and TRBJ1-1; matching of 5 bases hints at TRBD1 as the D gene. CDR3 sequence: CASSQVWSRRGEAFF. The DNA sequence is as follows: TGCGCCAGCAGCCAAGTATGGTCGAGGAGGGGAGAAGCTTTCTTT.